The rows below give T cell receptor beta chains drawn from one sample of a study of follicular helper T cells after annual influenza vaccination. Generated by immunoSEQ multiplex PCR, the TCRdb table keeps only in-frame clones and is missing some. The profile shows more than 9,500 clones, over 70% of them singletons. The input for sequencing was CXCR5+ CD38- circulating T follicular helper cells from blood, taken on the day of influenza vaccination. These receptors came from an adult who received the influenza vaccine. Both conserved end residues are part of each CDR3. The D gene is left open where the match is weak. Only some rows state a clone size, as once, few, many or a class for expanded clones.

TRBD2	TRBV27	.	TRBJ2-1	TGTGCCAGCAGTCGACTAGCGGGGCGGCGGGAGCAGTTCTTC	CASSRLAGRREQFF
TRBD2	TRBV2	few	TRBJ2-5	TGTGCCAGCAGTGGGGGACTAGCGATCCAAGAGACCCAGTACTTC	CASSGGLAIQETQYF
.	TRBV2	.	TRBJ1-3	TGTGCCAGCCTAGACGTGAACTCTGGAAACACCATATATTTT	CASLDVNSGNTIYF
TRBD1	TRBV28	.	TRBJ2-7	TGTGCCAGCAGCGAAGACAGGGGGCATATATACGAGCAGTACTTC	CASSEDRGHIYEQYF
.	TRBV4-1	.	TRBJ1-4	TGCGCCAGCAGCCCGCGGGGGGGAACTAATGAAAAACTGTTTTTT	CASSPRGGTNEKLFF
.	TRBV6-6	.	TRBJ1-3	TGTGCCAGCAGTACCCCGCAGCCAAGGGGAAACACCATATATTTT	CASSTPQPRGNTIYF
TRBD1	TRBV2	.	TRBJ2-1	TGTGCCAGCGGGACAGCAATTCCTAATGAGCAGTTCTTC	CASGTAIPNEQFF
TRBD1	TRBV14	.	TRBJ1-2	TGTGCCAGCAGCCAGGACCCGGGACAGGGTCGGGTCTACTATGGCTACACCTTC	CASSQDPGQGRVYYGYTF
.	TRBV4-3	.	TRBJ2-7	TGCGCCAGCAGCCAAGATTTACTCCCGAGCTCCTACGAGCAGTACTTC	CASSQDLLPSSYEQYF
.	TRBV7-2	few	TRBJ1-6	TGTGCCAGCAGCGGGAGGGGGAGCTCCTATAATTCACCCCTCCACTTT	CASSGRGSSYNSPLHF
.	TRBV5-5	.	TRBJ1-2	TGTGCCAGCAGCTTGGCGGGGGTTAACGGCTACACCTTC	CASSLAGVNGYTF
.	TRBV5-4	.	TRBJ1-2	TGTGCCAGCAGTCCACGGGGGACCTATGGCTACACCTTC	CASSPRGTYGYTF
.	TRBV11-2	once	TRBJ1-3	TGTGCCAGCAGCTTTTATGTTGGGGGGTATACGGACACCATATATTTT	CASSFYVGGYTDTIYF
.	TRBV30	.	TRBJ2-7	TGTGCCTGGAGTGTATCCAGGGGAAGAGGGGAGCAGTACTTC	CAWSVSRGRGEQYF
.	TRBV4-3	.	TRBJ2-2	TGCGCCAGCAGCCAAGTTGTAAGGCCCACCGGGGAGCTGTTTTTT	CASSQVVRPTGELFF
.	TRBV7-9	.	TRBJ1-1	TGTGCCAGCAGCTTAGGGTACGCCCGGAACACTGAAGCTTTCTTT	CASSLGYARNTEAFF
TRBD2	TRBV5-6	.	TRBJ2-1	TGTGCCAGCAGCGCCCAGCTAGCGGGGCACTACAATGAGCAGTTCTTC	CASSAQLAGHYNEQFF
.	TRBV7-2	few	TRBJ1-2	TGTGCCAGCAGCTTAGTTTACGACGATGGCTACACCTTC	CASSLVYDDGYTF
TRBD1	TRBV7-2	.	TRBJ1-3	TGTGCCAGCAGCTTTCAGGGGGGGCCGGGAAACACCATATATTTT	CASSFQGGPGNTIYF
TRBD1	TRBV28	once	TRBJ1-2	TGTGCCAGCAGTTTATTAGGACAGGGGCTATATGGCTACACCTTC	CASSLLGQGLYGYTF
.	TRBV9	.	TRBJ1-1	TGTGCCAGCAGCGTAGGACAGACCACTGAAGCTTTCTTT	CASSVGQTTEAFF
.	TRBV18	.	TRBJ1-1	TGTGCCAGCTCACCAACGGCCGGGGAGAACACTGAAGCTTTCTTT	CASSPTAGENTEAFF
TRBD1	TRBV11-3	.	TRBJ1-1	TGTGCCAGCCAACCTCCGGGACAGGGGGTTGAGGACGAAGCTTTCTTT	CASQPPGQGVEDEAFF
TRBD1	TRBV11-2	.	TRBJ1-6	TGTGCCAGCAGCCTTAGACAGGGCGCGAATTCACCCCTCCACTTT	CASSLRQGANSPLHF
.	TRBV27	.	TRBJ2-3	TGTGCCAGCAGTTTAGGAGGGGGTAGCACAGATACGCAGTATTTT	CASSLGGGSTDTQYF
.	TRBV18	.	TRBJ2-1	TGTGCCAGCTCGATACGTGGGACGGCCGTCTCCTACAATGAGCAGTTCTTC	CASSIRGTAVSYNEQFF
.	TRBV7-8	.	TRBJ2-5	TGTGCCAGCGGTTGGGGCAGCGGGGAGACCCAGTACTTC	CASGWGSGETQYF
.	TRBV18	.	TRBJ1-6	TGTGCCAGCTCGGAGCGGACAGCCGAATTATCACCCCTCCACTTT	CASSERTAELSPLHF
.	TRBV28	.	TRBJ2-2	TGTGCCAGCAGTTTTGGGCGGGGCAACACCAGGGAGCTGTTTTTT	CASSFGRGNTRELFF
TRBD1	TRBV27	.	TRBJ1-2	TGTGCCAGCATCGACGCGGGACAGAACTATGGCTACACCTTC	CASIDAGQNYGYTF
TRBD1	TRBV18	.	TRBJ1-1	TGTGCCAGCTCGTCCTCTGGGACAGAGAACACTGAAGCTTTCTTT	CASSSSGTENTEAFF
.	TRBV2	few	TRBJ1-5	TGTGCCAGCAGTCGATCCGGTAGCAATCAGCCCCAGCATTTT	CASSRSGSNQPQHF
.	TRBV6-5	.	TRBJ1-6	TGTGCCAGCAGTTTGAGGTCCCCCCAGGGTAGTTCACCCCTCCACTTT	CASSLRSPQGSSPLHF
TRBD2	TRBV11-2	.	TRBJ2-7	TGTGCCAGCAGCTTCCAGCGGGGCTCCTACGAGCAGTACTTC	CASSFQRGSYEQYF
.	TRBV30	.	TRBJ1-6	TGTGCCTGGACGGGGAAGGCCCAGAATTCACCCCTCCACTTT	CAWTGKAQNSPLHF
.	TRBV5-4	.	TRBJ2-3	TGTGCCAGCAGGCCCGATTACTCGGCAGATACGCAGTATTTT	CASRPDYSADTQYF
.	TRBV28	.	TRBJ2-3	TGTGCCAGCAGTTCGTCGGGGTGGGCAGGGGATACGCAGTATTTT	CASSSSGWAGDTQYF
.	TRBV27	.	TRBJ2-3	TGTGCCAGCAGTTTTACTACGGGAACGCAGTATTTT	CASSFTTGTQYF
.	TRBV19	once	TRBJ2-1	TGTGCCAGTTCTCAGGGGAGCTCCTACAATGAGCAGTTCTTC	CASSQGSSYNEQFF
.	TRBV19	.	TRBJ1-4	TGTGCCAGTAGTATACGGGAAGAAAAACTGTTTTTT	CASSIREEKLFF
.	TRBV7-2	.	TRBJ1-3	TGTGCCAGCAGCCTCACAGGACCTGGAAACACCATATATTTT	CASSLTGPGNTIYF
TRBD1	TRBV19	.	TRBJ1-6	TGTGCCAGTAGTACCTTAGACAGGGATAATTCACCCCTCCACTTT	CASSTLDRDNSPLHF
.	TRBV27	.	TRBJ2-7	TGTGCCAGCAGTTTATACTCCCGGCAGGGATCCCCCTACGAGCAGTACTTC	CASSLYSRQGSPYEQYF
.	TRBV28	.	TRBJ1-1	TGTGCCAGCAGTTTTGGAGGGGGTCGCCCTGAAGCTTTCTTT	CASSFGGGRPEAFF
TRBD1	TRBV6-1	.	TRBJ2-2	TGTGCCAGTAGGACAGGGGGAAGGAAAACCGGGGAGCTGTTTTTT	CASRTGGRKTGELFF
TRBD1	TRBV7-8	.	TRBJ1-2	TGTGCCAGCAGCTTCGGACAGGGGGGGAACTATGGCTACACCTTC	CASSFGQGGNYGYTF
.	TRBV19	.	TRBJ2-7	TGTGCCAGTAGTCCCCCCAGGGGACGAAGCTCCTACGAGCAGTACTTC	CASSPPRGRSSYEQYF
TRBD2	TRBV19	.	TRBJ2-2	TGTGCCAGTAGTATCCCTCGGGGGACTACCAGGGAGCTGTTTTTT	CASSIPRGTTRELFF
TRBD1	TRBV5-6	.	TRBJ2-3	TGTGCCAGCAGCTTGGGACAGGGTCTTGTTACGCAGTATTTT	CASSLGQGLVTQYF
.	TRBV28	.	TRBJ1-4	TGTGCCAGCAGTTTATCCAGGGTAGCGAATGAAAAACTGTTTTTT	CASSLSRVANEKLFF
.	TRBV28	few	TRBJ1-5	TGTGCCAGCAGTGACAGTCACAATCAGCCCCAGCATTTT	CASSDSHNQPQHF
.	TRBV7-9	.	TRBJ2-1	TGTGCCAGCAGCTCCAGAGGTGGCGGGGGCAGCTCCTACAATGAGCAGTTCTTC	CASSSRGGGGSSYNEQFF